A selection of T cell receptor beta chains follows, all from one sample in a study of blood T cells in healthy people across ages. Using its own MiXCR run on the 5' RACE reads, TCRdb lists one record per CDR3 protein. The sample has hundreds of thousands of distinct CDR3 sequences; 45% to 50% are singletons. Sequencing was carried out using blood. The origin of the receptors is a woman aged 55-69 years in good health. Both conserved end residues are part of each CDR3. A D gene is named only where the DNA matches it firmly. Size is stated for part of the rows, as once, few or many counts, or as a class when the clone is expanded.

J gene	clone size	D gene	V gene	CDR3 DNA	CDR3 protein
TRBJ2-5	-	TRBD1	TRBV7-3	TGTGCCAGCAGCTCACAGGGACAGGTGGGCGGTGAGCAGTACTTC	CASSSQGQVGGEQYF
TRBJ2-7	few	TRBD2	TRBV20-1	TGCAGTGCTGGTGCCGGGACTAGCGGTACTAAGTACTTC	CSAGAGTSGTKYF
TRBJ2-1	-	TRBD1	TRBV15	TGTGCCACCAGCACGGAATATACAGGGGACAATGAGCAGTTCTTC	CATSTEYTGDNEQFF
TRBJ2-3	few	-	TRBV4-3	TGCGCCAGCAGCGCGCAGCGGGAAGGGGGGGATACGCAGTATTTT	CASSAQREGGDTQYF
TRBJ2-7	-	-	TRBV20-1	TGCAGTGCTAGCTCTAGCCACTACGAGCAGTACTTC	CSASSSHYEQYF
TRBJ2-1	-	TRBD2	TRBV28	TGTGCCAGCAGTTTAGGACTAGCGAGGGGGAATGAGCAGTTCTTC	CASSLGLARGNEQFF
TRBJ2-7	-	TRBD1	TRBV7-8	TGTGCCAGCAGCTTAAGACCGGGACAGGGATACAATGAGCAGTACTTC	CASSLRPGQGYNEQYF
TRBJ1-2	-	-	TRBV27	TGTGCCAGCAGTTGGAAAGGGGATGGCTATGGCTACACCTTC	CASSWKGDGYGYTF
TRBJ2-7	-	-	TRBV18	TGTGCCAGCTCACCAGAGGGCAGGGGCTTAGGAAACGAGCAGTACTTC	CASSPEGRGLGNEQYF
TRBJ2-5	-	TRBD1	TRBV7-8	TGTGCCAGCAGCTTTGACAGGGCCCAAGAGACCCAGTACTTC	CASSFDRAQETQYF
TRBJ2-7	-	TRBD1	TRBV6-2/TRBV6-3	TGTGCCAGCTCAGATCCCAGGACAGGGTCGGGCGAGCAGTACTTC	CASSDPRTGSGEQYF
TRBJ2-5	few	-	TRBV7-2	TGTGCCAGCAGCGCGACTCTAAGGGAGACCCAGTACTTC	CASSATLRETQYF
TRBJ1-6	-	TRBD1	TRBV7-6	TGTGCCAGCAGCCCGGGACAGCCGGCTTCACCCCTCCACTTT	CASSPGQPASPLHF
TRBJ2-7	-	TRBD2	TRBV7-3	TGTGCCAGCAGCTTAGGGGGACTAGCGACCGAGCAGTACTTC	CASSLGGLATEQYF
TRBJ2-3	-	-	TRBV29-1	TGCAGCGTTGAGCCGCCGGGACGGGGCACAGATACGCAGTATTTT	CSVEPPGRGTDTQYF
TRBJ2-7	few	-	TRBV29-1	TGCAGCGTGGCCCACGGGCTAGCCGACTTGAAGCAGTACTTC	CSVAHGLADLKQYF